This T cell receptor beta chain was recorded in a study of vaccination effects on CD4 cells after COVID-19. Study-wide context: Vaccination followed sampling of two convalescent patients by 16 days and one week respectively. Study-wide findings and caveats: Clonal contraction was marked in infection- and vaccine-induced clones late after vaccination.

The CDR3 extends over 15 amino acids. The V gene lost 5 bases and the J gene lost 0 bases, with 12 bases spanning the gap. Germline CDR1 and CDR2: SGHRS and YFSETQ. Within the ViraFEST assay, antigen-specific CD4+ T cells underwent expansion with viral peptide pools prior to sequencing. Cells that had been cultured for less than 13 days were the source of isolated CD4+ T cells. The person acquired a PCR-confirmed SARS-CoV-2 infection between March and December 2020. A half-medium replacement with IL-2 medium was carried out on days 3 and 7. Produced via immunoSEQ multiplex PCR; TCRdb's table is partial and in-frame only. The sample contains about 34,000 clones, roughly 73% of which appear only once. This clone was recorded only once. Its antigen remains unknown.

The clonotype was recovered from a human donor who had a prior SARS-CoV-2 infection. The source was CD4+ T cells from PBMCs cultured with a peptide pool, collected before COVID-19 vaccination. The V call is TRBV5-1, the J call TRBJ1-3; TRBD1 is a possible D gene (5 bases). The CDR3 DNA sequence: TGCGCCAGCAGTCAGGGACCTATCTCTGGAAACACCATATATTTT. This codes for CASSQGPISGNTIYF.